The 25 T cell receptor beta chains below all came from one sample that was sequenced in a study of long-term antiretroviral therapy in people with HIV. The libraries were made with immunoSEQ v3.0 at survey level. Assay: immunoSEQ multiplex PCR; the TCRdb copy retains only in-frame clones and omits some. The table includes around 24,000 clones, 85% to 95% detected once. Sequences were derived from unsorted PBMCs, sampled 7.6 years after starting antiretroviral therapy. Receptor source: a woman between 40 and 50 years old with HIV.

The rearrangement uses TRBV19 and TRBJ2-5; D is possibly TRBD2 (6 bases). Looked up from germline, CDR1 is LNHDA and CDR2 is SQIVND (reference sequence). This CDR3 is 17 amino acids long. The V end lost 4 bases, the J end lost 2 bases, and 20 bases lay between the germline ends. CDR3 amino acids: CASSRGVHRGQQETQYF. Here the CDR3 DNA reads TGTGCCAGTAGTAGGGGGGTACACCGGGGTCAACAAGAGACCCAGTACTTC.

This chain links TRBV11-1 with TRBJ2-1; D might be TRBD1 (6 bases). The ends were cut back, 1 base at V and 1 base at J, with 14 bases in the middle. The CDR3 runs to 17 residues. Germline CDR1 and CDR2: SGHAT and FQDESV (reference sequence). Here the CDR3 DNA reads TGTGCCAGCAGCTTAGGAGGGGGAGCCCGATCCTACAATGAGCAGTTCTTC. This gives the protein CASSLGGGARSYNEQFF.

The CDR3 region is CASSQGSDRGGRRGYGYTF. The DNA for the CDR3 is TGCGCCAGCAGCCAAGGCTCCGACAGGGGGGGACGTCGAGGCTATGGCTACACCTTC. The rearrangement uses TRBV4-1 and TRBJ1-2; 9 bases agree with TRBD1. V gave up 1 base and J gave up 4 bases; unmatched junction bases: 16. Germline CDR1 reads MGHRA; CDR2 reads YSYEKL. The CDR3 totals 19 residues.

On this clone: This CDR3 is also generated by other DNA sequences in the sample. The chain recombines TRBV30 with TRBJ1-2; D is perhaps TRBD1 (5 bases). CDR3 size: 13 residues. The ends were cut back, 2 bases at V and 8 bases at J, with 15 bases in the middle. Germline V lookup: CDR1 GTSNPN, CDR2 SVGIG (reference sequence). This CDR3 is CAWSLGVVYGYTF. The CDR3 DNA is TGTGCCTGGAGTCTGGGGGTAGTTTACGGCTACACCTTC.

This CDR3 is CASTGLGAKNTEAFF. The CDR3 region has the DNA TGTGCCAGCACCGGATTAGGGGCTAAGAACACTGAAGCTTTCTTT. J is TRBJ1-1 and V is TRBV2; a possible D gene is TRBD1 (5 bases). Germline V gene lookup returns CDR1 SNHLY and CDR2 FYNNEI. This CDR3 has 15 amino acids. V was clipped by 7 bases and J by 1 base, with 16 bases between them.

The chain couples TRBV5-8 to TRBJ2-7; 8 nucleotides agree with TRBD2. CDR3 length: 17 amino acids. With V trimmed by 5 bases and J by 4 bases, 17 bases remained unmatched. The germline V gene has CDR1 SGHTS and CDR2 YDEGEE. The CDR3: CASSRSSGTSFLYEQYF. The CDR3 DNA follows: TGTGCCAGCAGTAGGTCGTCCGGGACTAGTTTCTTGTACGAGCAGTACTTC.

The chain uses TRBV11-2 and TRBJ2-4, with 8 nucleotides matching TRBD2. From germline, CDR1 is SGHAT and CDR2 FQNNGV. With 3 bases clipped from V and 11 bases from J, the junction kept 21 bases outside the gene matches. The CDR3 runs 18 residues. CDR3 DNA: TGTGCCAGCAGCTTTATTAGGGCGGGGGGCTCCCCGAGAGTCGTTCAGTACTTC. Translated: CASSFIRAGGSPRVVQYF.

This chain links TRBV4-1 with TRBJ1-5, with 9 bases lining up with TRBD1. The CDR3 consists of 15 residues. V shed 0 bases, J shed 15 bases, and the junction held 12 bases outside the gene matches. Germline loops: CDR1 MGHRA, CDR2 YSYEKL. CDR3 protein: CASSQDYSDRGKMHF. Written as DNA, the CDR3 is TGCGCCAGCAGCCAAGATTATTCGGACAGGGGAAAAATGCATTTT.

The genes are TRBV19 and TRBJ2-1, with 8 bases identical to TRBD1. The CDR3 covers 14 residues. Germline CDR1 LNHDA, CDR2 SQIVND (reference sequence). V shed 8 bases and J 1 base; nucleotides not matched to a gene: 4. Written as DNA, the CDR3 is TGTGCCAGTGGCAGGGGGCCTTCCTACAATGAGCAGTTCTTC. Protein: CASGRGPSYNEQFF.

This clone has just one count. The rearrangement joins TRBV2 to TRBJ1-3, with TRBD1 as a possible D gene (5 bases). V dropped 3 bases and J dropped 2 bases, with 14 bases sitting between them. The CDR3 runs 16 residues. Germline CDR1 is SNHLY and CDR2 is FYNNEI. In DNA, the CDR3 is TGTGCCAGCAGTGAGGTCGGGGGAAGAACTGGAAACACCATATATTTT. Translating it yields CASSEVGGRTGNTIYF.

This chain connects TRBV4-1 to TRBJ2-7; D is undetermined. V lost 1 base and J 2 bases, leaving 6 bases between the germline ends. CDR3 length equals 13 residues. Germline V gene lookup returns CDR1 MGHRA and CDR2 YSYEKL. In nucleotides, the CDR3 is TGCGCCAGCAGCCAAGGAGGTCCCTACGAGCAGTACTTC. It is translated as CASSQGGPYEQYF.

The J gene is TRBJ1-1, the V gene TRBV5-1; 8 nucleotides agree with TRBD1. Per the germline V gene, CDR1 is SGHRS and CDR2 is YFSETQ. V dropped 4 bases and J dropped 5; count of bases not matched to a gene: 4. The CDR3 runs 13 residues. CDR3 loop: CASSAQGVTEAFF. In nucleotides, the CDR3 is TGCGCCAGCAGCGCACAGGGGGTGACTGAAGCTTTCTTT.

The V gene is TRBV6-6, the J gene TRBJ2-1; D is tentatively TRBD1 or TRBD2 (5 bases each). V was cut by 5 bases and J by 15 bases, with 20 bases left in between. Germline-derived CDR1 and CDR2 are MNHNY and SVGAGI (reference sequence). The CDR3 is 13 residues long. For the CDR3, the DNA is TGTGCCAGCAGTCCCTCCCTCGGGGCGGAGGCGTTCTTC. As protein: CASSPSLGAEAFF.

The chain recombines TRBV13 with TRBJ1-6, with TRBD1 matching over 8 bases. CDR1 is PRHDT, CDR2 FYEKMQ, per germline (reference sequence). There are 14 residues in the CDR3. V trimming: 5 bases; J trimming: 7 bases; junction bases outside the gene matches: 4. CDR3: CASSAQGANSPLHF. CDR3 in DNA: TGTGCCAGCAGCGCCCAGGGGGCGAATTCACCCCTCCACTTT.

The V gene is TRBV7-8, the J gene TRBJ1-1, with D possibly matching TRBD1 (6 bases). V dropped 5 bases and J dropped 3 bases, with 22 bases sitting between them. CDR1 is SGHVS and CDR2 is FQNEAQ in the germline V gene. CDR3 size: 17 residues. The CDR3 is CASSPTGKGLTYTEAFF. As DNA, the CDR3 is TGTGCCAGCAGCCCAACAGGGAAGGGCTTAACGTACACTGAAGCTTTCTTT.

This chain joins TRBV5-6 and TRBJ2-6, with 9 positions matching TRBD1. This CDR3 region has 17 residues. Germline V gene lookup returns CDR1 SGHDT and CDR2 YYEEEE. The V segment lost 4 bases and the J segment 2 bases; nucleotides outside the gene matches: 7. The CDR3 DNA reads TGTGCCAGCAGCCGTAATACAGGGGGCGCTGGGGCCAACGTCCTGACTTTC. This encodes CASSRNTGGAGANVLTF.

The gene calls are TRBV11-2 and TRBJ1-6; TRBD1 might be the D (5 bases). Trimming cost V 5 bases and J 16 bases, with 21 bases left between them. Germline V gives CDR1 SGHAT, CDR2 FQNNGV. The CDR3 has 14 residues. The CDR3 sequence: CASSRLRGSFRLHF. Written as DNA, the CDR3 is TGTGCCAGCAGCCGCCTGAGGGGATCTTTTCGTCTCCACTTT.

V gene TRBV4-2 combines with J gene TRBJ2-7; the D is unclear. Germline CDR1 is LGHNA and CDR2 is YNFKEQ. V was shortened by 1 base and J by 6 bases, with 10 bases between the two germline ends. The CDR3 sequence is 13 residues long. CDR3 DNA sequence: TGTGCCAGCAGCCAAGGACCGATTTTCGAGCAGTACTTC. It yields the protein CASSQGPIFEQYF.

V is TRBV4-3 and J is TRBJ2-2, with 7 bases identical to TRBD2. V lost 0 bases, J lost 0 bases, and 10 bases stayed unmatched. The germline CDR1 and CDR2 sequences are LGHNA and YSLEER. The CDR3 spans 19 residues. The CDR3 region is CASSQDLLGEGPNTGELFF. CDR3 coding DNA: TGCGCCAGCAGCCAAGATCTTCTAGGGGAGGGCCCGAACACCGGGGAGCTGTTTTTT.

The chain employs TRBV7-2 and TRBJ1-1; D is unresolved. V lost 7 bases and J lost 5, with 11 bases in between. CDR3 length: 12 amino acids. Germline V gene lookup returns CDR1 SGHTA and CDR2 FQGNSA. In DNA, the CDR3 is TGTGCCAGCACCACCTATTTTACTGAAGCTTTCTTT. Amino acids: CASTTYFTEAFF.

This chain connects TRBV30 to TRBJ1-2; TRBD1 matches 8 bases. Germline V lookup: CDR1 GTSNPN, CDR2 SVGIG (reference sequence). The ends lost 2 bases at V and 7 bases at J; junction bases unmatched: 9. The CDR3 totals 14 residues. The CDR3 DNA is TGTGCCTGGAGTCGGACGACGGACAGGGCTGGCTACACCTTC. Protein sequence: CAWSRTTDRAGYTF.

The rearrangement links TRBV30 to TRBJ1-3; TRBD1 might be the D (6 bases). The CDR3 runs 14 residues. Per the germline V gene, CDR1 is GTSNPN and CDR2 is SVGIG (reference sequence). V was shortened by 3 bases and J by 1 base, with 10 bases between the two germline ends. CDR3 bases: TGTGCCTGGAGCCTACAGGGATCTGGAAACACCATATATTTT. This sequence encodes CAWSLQGSGNTIYF. The variable domain in full, with the rest retrieved from reference TRBV30 and TRBJ1-3, is SQTIHQWPATLVQPVGSPLSLECTVEGTSNPNLYWYRQAAGRGLQLLFYSVGIGQISSEVPQNLSASRPQDRQFILSSKKLLLSDSGFYLCAWSLQGSGNTIYFGEGSWLTVV.

V and J are TRBV18 and TRBJ1-2; 8 bases map to TRBD1. This CDR3 region has 16 residues. Germline assignment: CDR1 KGHSH and CDR2 LQKENI. V shed 4 bases and J 2 bases; nucleotides not matched to a gene: 9. DNA for the CDR3: TGTGCCAGCTCACACTCAAGGACAGGGTACAACTATGGCTACACCTTC. Translated, it gives CASSHSRTGYNYGYTF.

V usage is TRBV29-1 and J usage is TRBJ2-1; 8 bases are a match to TRBD1. Germline V gene lookup returns CDR1 SQVTM and CDR2 ANQGSEA. J gave up 6 bases and V 5 bases, and 3 bases lay outside the gene matches. The CDR3 sequence is 12 residues long. In DNA form, the CDR3 reads TGCAGCGTTTCCGGGACAGGCAATGAGCAGTTCTTC. This sequence encodes CSVSGTGNEQFF.

V gene TRBV30 combines with J gene TRBJ1-6; possible D gene TRBD1, 5 bases. Germline V gives CDR1 GTSNPN, CDR2 SVGIG (reference sequence). The V and J ends lost 5 bases and 0 bases respectively, with 17 bases between them. The CDR3 contains 17 residues. This chain's CDR3 is CAWGGYGAGSYNSPLHF. CDR3 bases: TGTGCCTGGGGGGGATATGGGGCCGGCTCCTATAATTCACCCCTCCACTTT.